The 15 T cell receptor beta chains in this list originate from one sample, sequenced in a study of lymphopenia after photon versus proton radiotherapy. The protocol was immunoSEQ multiplex PCR, while the TCRdb copy is restricted to in-frame clones and leaves out a portion. The sample consists of 25,000 to 35,000 clones, roughly 90% of them appearing once. Sequenced here: peripheral blood, sampled from a patient treated with photon-based radiotherapy. The source is a woman in her forties or fifties with pancreatic cancer.

This rearrangement joins TRBV30 to TRBJ1-4; D uncertain. This CDR3 region has 12 residues. Trimming removed 4 bases from V and 8 bases from J, with 11 bases in between. Germline V gene data show CDR1 as GTSNPN and CDR2 as SVGIG (reference sequence). The DNA for the CDR3 is TGTGCCTGGAAGGCAGGTCTCGAAAAACTGTTTTTT. Residues: CAWKAGLEKLFF.

The CDR3 coding sequence is TGTGCCAGCAGCCCGTGCAGCTGCTCCTACGAGCAGTACTTC. Its protein product is CASSPCSCSYEQYF. V gene TRBV21-1 combines with J gene TRBJ2-7. TRBV21-1 is a pseudogene segment. The CDR3 is 14 residues long.

This sequence joins TRBV7-2 and TRBJ1-4; D is unresolved. V lost 2 bases to trimming and J lost 5 bases, with 3 bases between them. The CDR3 covers 12 residues. Germline V lookup: CDR1 SGHTA, CDR2 FQGNSA. Here the CDR3 DNA reads TGTGCCAGCAGCTTACGGAATGAAAAACTGTTTTTT. It is translated as CASSLRNEKLFF.

The chain recombines TRBV6-5 with TRBJ2-3; 11 nucleotides align to TRBD2. The V gene end was trimmed by 4 bases and the J gene end by 9 bases; junction bases not matched to a gene: 12. Germline V gene lookup returns CDR1 MNHEY and CDR2 SVGAGI. The CDR3 has 16 residues. The CDR3 protein is CASSSAGLAERNTQYF. For the CDR3, the DNA is TGTGCCAGCAGTTCTGCGGGACTAGCGGAGCGAAACACGCAGTATTTT.

This rearrangement joins TRBV11-3 to TRBJ2-2, with D tentatively TRBD2 (5 bases). CDR1 is SGHNT, CDR2 YENEEA, per germline. Trimming pared 2 bases from V and 3 bases from J, leaving 7 bases between. The CDR3 sequence is 14 residues long. CDR3 in DNA: TGTGCCAGCAGCTTAAGCGGTTACACCGGGGAGCTGTTTTTT. This gives the protein CASSLSGYTGELFF.

For the CDR3, the DNA is TGTGCCAGCAATCAACAGGGTTCTAACACTGAAGCTTTCTTT. Translation gives CASNQQGSNTEAFF. The chain joins TRBV6-1 to TRBJ1-1; perhaps TRBD1 as D (6 bases). The length of the CDR3 is 14 residues. Germline V gene sequence: CDR1 MNHNS, CDR2 SASEGT. Trimming took 7 bases from V and 2 from J, leaving 14 bases between them.

The chain joins TRBV30 to TRBJ1-4; 7 bases line up with TRBD1. The CDR3 loop spans 14 amino acids. J gave up 6 bases and V 7 bases, and 11 bases lay outside the gene matches. Looked up from germline, CDR1 is GTSNPN and CDR2 is SVGIG (reference sequence). CDR3 loop: CAFAGHRGDEKLFF. CDR3 DNA sequence: TGTGCCTTCGCCGGCCACAGGGGTGATGAAAAACTGTTTTTT.

The chain links TRBV2 to TRBJ1-1, with 7 bases aligning to TRBD1. Germline-derived CDR1 and CDR2 are SNHLY and FYNNEI. The J segment lost 0 bases and the V segment lost 4 bases, leaving 5 bases of the junction unmatched. This CDR3 comprises 15 residues. Here the CDR3 DNA reads TGTGCCAGCAGTGCACCAGGGGGTATGAACACTGAAGCTTTCTTT. This gives the protein CASSAPGGMNTEAFF.

This chain uses TRBV7-3 with TRBJ2-1; 10 nucleotides align to TRBD2. Per the germline V gene, CDR1 is SGHTA and CDR2 is FQGTGA. Unmatched junction bases numbered 4, after V lost 2 bases and J lost 6 bases. This CDR3 comprises 15 residues. CDR3: CASSLELAGPNEQFF. CDR3 DNA sequence: TGTGCCAGCAGCTTAGAACTAGCGGGACCCAATGAGCAGTTCTTC.

In this sample, this clone turned up a few times. The genes are TRBV5-6 and TRBJ2-7; D possibly corresponds to TRBD1 (5 bases). V was shortened by 3 bases and J by 3 bases, with 13 bases between the two germline ends. CDR1 is SGHDT, CDR2 YYEEEE, per germline. The CDR3 consists of 14 residues. Written as DNA, the CDR3 is TGTGCCAGCAGCTCCGACAGCTACAGCTACGAGCAGTACTTC. Translation: CASSSDSYSYEQYF.

The DNA for the CDR3 is TGTGCCAGCGCTGAGGTAGGGACCCGCGAGCAGTACTTC. Translation gives CASAEVGTREQYF. The chain recombines TRBV27 with TRBJ2-7, with D perhaps matching TRBD1 or TRBD2 (5 bases each). V gave up 8 bases and J gave up 6 bases, with 17 bases separating them. This CDR3 spans 13 amino acids. CDR1 MNHEY and CDR2 SMNVEV come from the germline V gene (reference sequence).

The chain combines TRBV28 with TRBJ2-5; TRBD1 is a possible D gene (6 bases). The germline V and J ends were trimmed by 9 bases and 4 bases, with 18 bases remaining between them. Germline lookup yields CDR1 MDHEN and CDR2 SYDVKM. The CDR3 length is 14 residues. CDR3 residues: CASRTANSRETQYF. CDR3 DNA: TGTGCCAGTCGGACAGCTAACTCTCGAGAGACCCAGTACTTC.

The gene calls are TRBV14 and TRBJ1-4; unclear D gene. Trimming shortened V by 0 bases and J by 8 bases, and 7 bases separated the two germline ends. The germline V gene has CDR1 SGHDN and CDR2 FVKESK. This CDR3 has 13 residues. CDR3 protein: CASSQDLGEKLFF. The CDR3, as DNA: TGTGCCAGCAGCCAAGATCTAGGGGAAAAACTGTTTTTT.

J is TRBJ2-6 and V is TRBV30, with 7 bases that match TRBD1. J gave up 0 bases and V 3 bases, and 14 bases lay outside the gene matches. The CDR3 consists of 19 residues. The germline gives CDR1 GTSNPN, CDR2 SVGIG (reference sequence). Written as DNA, the CDR3 is TGTGCCTGGAGACCCCGGGACAGCGTATCGAGCTCTGGGGCCAACGTCCTGACTTTC. It translates to CAWRPRDSVSSSGANVLTF.

The V and J genes are TRBV7-2 and TRBJ2-5, with TRBD1 matching over 12 bases. This CDR3 region has 17 residues. Looked up from germline, CDR1 is SGHTA and CDR2 is FQGNSA. The V and J ends lost 1 base and 4 bases, in that order; junction bases with no gene match: 7. The CDR3 DNA reads as TGTGCCAGCAGCTTAGTTGGGGGACAGGGGGCCTCAGAGACCCAGTACTTC. It translates to CASSLVGGQGASETQYF.